This is a list of T cell receptor beta chains from one sample in a study of cytomegalovirus exposure and HLA in healthy donors. TCRdb keeps only in-frame clones here, not all; method: immunoSEQ multiplex PCR. The data hold around 130,000 clones, with 65% to 90% observed a single time. The sample comprised PBMCs. These receptors were collected from a woman younger than 35 in good health and CMV-seropositive. The CDR3 runs from the conserved cysteine through the conserved F or W. D genes are given only for firm matches. The size of a clone is reported for some rows only, either as once, few or many, or as a class for expanded clones.

D gene: .; V gene: TRBV5-1; J gene: TRBJ2-1; clone size: .; CDR3 DNA: TGCGCCAGCAGCTTGTGGGAGGCGTCTGGGAATGAGCAGTTCTTC; CDR3 protein: CASSLWEASGNEQFF
D gene: .; V gene: TRBV5-1; J gene: TRBJ2-7; clone size: .; CDR3 DNA: TGCGCCAGCAGCTTGGCCGGGAGCTCCTACGAGCAGTACTTC; CDR3 protein: CASSLAGSSYEQYF
D gene: .; V gene: TRBV5-8; J gene: TRBJ1-5; clone size: .; CDR3 DNA: TGTGCCAGCAGCCGGCTCGAGGGGGGCAATCAGCCCCAGCATTTT; CDR3 protein: CASSRLEGGNQPQHF
D gene: TRBD2; V gene: TRBV7-2; J gene: TRBJ2-7; clone size: .; CDR3 DNA: TGTGCCAGCAGCCTGAGCGGGGGGGCCCGCTACGAGCAGTACTTC; CDR3 protein: CASSLSGGARYEQYF
D gene: .; V gene: TRBV28; J gene: TRBJ2-7; clone size: few; CDR3 DNA: TGTGCCAGCAGAGACGCCGGGGACTTCTACGAGCAGTACTTC; CDR3 protein: CASRDAGDFYEQYF
D gene: TRBD2; V gene: TRBV6-4; J gene: TRBJ2-3; clone size: .; CDR3 DNA: TGTGCCAGCAGTGGGACTAGCGGGGGGGGCACAGATACGCAGTATTTT; CDR3 protein: CASSGTSGGGTDTQYF
D gene: .; V gene: TRBV19; J gene: TRBJ2-1; clone size: .; CDR3 DNA: TGTGCCAGTAGTGATAACCGGGACTACAATGAGCAGTTCTTC; CDR3 protein: CASSDNRDYNEQFF
D gene: .; V gene: TRBV11-3; J gene: TRBJ1-1; clone size: .; CDR3 DNA: TGTGCCAGCAGCTTAGGTCGCGGATCCACTGAAGCTTTCTTT; CDR3 protein: CASSLGRGSTEAFF
D gene: .; V gene: TRBV5-5; J gene: TRBJ1-5; clone size: .; CDR3 DNA: TGTGCCAGCAGCTTGGCAGGGCCTCGGATCCCTCGCAATCAGCCCCAGCATTTT; CDR3 protein: CASSLAGPRIPRNQPQHF
D gene: TRBD1; V gene: TRBV11-1; J gene: TRBJ2-1; clone size: .; CDR3 DNA: TGTGCCAGCAGCTTAGGGACAGGAGAGTACAATGAGCAGTTCTTC; CDR3 protein: CASSLGTGEYNEQFF
D gene: TRBD1; V gene: TRBV18; J gene: TRBJ1-4; clone size: .; CDR3 DNA: TGTGCCAGCTCACCTCCGGGACAGGGTACTGAAAAACTGTTTTTT; CDR3 protein: CASSPPGQGTEKLFF
D gene: TRBD1; V gene: TRBV29-1; J gene: TRBJ1-1; clone size: once; CDR3 DNA: TGCAGCGTTAAGGGGGCGATGAACACTGAAGCTTTCTTT; CDR3 protein: CSVKGAMNTEAFF
D gene: .; V gene: TRBV9; J gene: TRBJ1-1; clone size: .; CDR3 DNA: TGTGCCAGCAGCGTAGCTGGGGAGACTGAAGCTTTCTTT; CDR3 protein: CASSVAGETEAFF
D gene: TRBD2; V gene: TRBV27; J gene: TRBJ2-3; clone size: .; CDR3 DNA: TGTGCCAGCAGTTTAGGAGCGGGGGAAGGGGTAGATACGCAGTATTTT; CDR3 protein: CASSLGAGEGVDTQYF
D gene: .; V gene: TRBV21-1; J gene: TRBJ2-5; clone size: few; CDR3 DNA: TGTGCCAGCAGCCGCCACCCTAGGGAGACCCAGTACTTC; CDR3 protein: CASSRHPRETQYF
D gene: TRBD2; V gene: TRBV6-1; J gene: TRBJ2-3; clone size: .; CDR3 DNA: TGTGCCAGCAGTGAAGGGACTAGCGGGGGCCACACAGATACGCAGTATTTT; CDR3 protein: CASSEGTSGGHTDTQYF
D gene: .; V gene: TRBV7-9; J gene: TRBJ2-7; clone size: .; CDR3 DNA: TGTTCCAGCAGCTTAACAGACGGGGTCTACTTC; CDR3 protein: CSSSLTDGVYF
D gene: TRBD1; V gene: TRBV6-6; J gene: TRBJ1-2; clone size: .; CDR3 DNA: TGTGCCAGCAGTTACTCGAGGGGGCCTTATGGCTACACCTTC; CDR3 protein: CASSYSRGPYGYTF
D gene: TRBD1; V gene: TRBV19; J gene: TRBJ2-4; clone size: .; CDR3 DNA: TGTGCCAGTAGCATAGGGGGCGGACAGGAAGGACACATTCAGTACTTC; CDR3 protein: CASSIGGGQEGHIQYF